In its sample, the clone carrying this T cell receptor (beta chain) was seen many times. Its antigen remains unknown. This beta chain lies outside the target of a library built for alpha chains; its clone size means little. Time point given: sample taken at primary tumor resection. The donor group consisted of over 55 patients who had untreated, early-stage non-small cell lung cancer. Whole RNA, which was extracted from tumor, nontumor lung tissue or frozen PBMC, was sequenced without any cell sorting. This record belongs to a study of spatial heterogeneity in lung cancer. TCRdb re-called the 5' RACE reads with MiXCR, one entry per CDR3 protein. The sample has around 15,000 distinct CDR3 sequences, approximately 7% seen once. Regarding the study as a whole: Intratumoral expanded alpha and beta TCR counts were found to track tumor mutation counts.

This CDR3 spans 15 amino acids. The V and J ends lost 0 bases and 2 bases respectively, with 11 bases between them. Germline V lookup: CDR1 SGHAT, CDR2 FQNNGV. The chain is built from TRBV11-2 and TRBJ2-7; D may match TRBD1 or TRBD2 (5 bases each). Material: lung tumor tissue, obtained at surgery. The origin of this receptor is a female donor with early-stage non-small cell lung cancer. The CDR3 nucleotides read TGTGCCAGCAGCTTAGATCGGGGCAGTACCTACGAGCAGTACTTC. The encoded protein is CASSLDRGSTYEQYF.